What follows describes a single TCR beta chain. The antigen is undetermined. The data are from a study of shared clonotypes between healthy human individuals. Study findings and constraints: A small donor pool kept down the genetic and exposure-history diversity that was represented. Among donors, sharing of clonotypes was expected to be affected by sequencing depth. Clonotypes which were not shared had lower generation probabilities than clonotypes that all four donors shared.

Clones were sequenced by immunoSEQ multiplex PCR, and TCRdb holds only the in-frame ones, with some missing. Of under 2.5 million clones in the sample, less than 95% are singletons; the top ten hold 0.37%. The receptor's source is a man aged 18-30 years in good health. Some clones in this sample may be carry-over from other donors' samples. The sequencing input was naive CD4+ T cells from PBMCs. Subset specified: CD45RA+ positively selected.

CDR3 in amino acids: CASSPRQKGEAFF. The CDR3 coding sequence is TGTGCCAGCAGCCCTCGACAGAAGGGTGAAGCTTTCTTT. The V gene is TRBV7-2, the J gene TRBJ1-1; maybe TRBD1 (5 bases). Germline CDR1 and CDR2: SGHTA and FQGNSA. The CDR3 runs to 13 residues. Deletions cut 5 bases from V and 7 bases from J, with 14 bases between.